This T cell receptor (beta chain) was identified during a study of early T cells in non-severe SARS-CoV-2 infection. Across the whole study: Chains stayed unpaired after sequencing of bulk RNA from unsorted whole blood. General study results and limits: Using VDJdb, the matching emphasized anti-spike CD8 responses while missing private and CD4 specificities.

Each cDNA molecule carried a unique molecular identifier. From the 5' RACE reads, TCRdb called clonotypes with MiXCR, one entry per CDR3 protein. This table holds roughly 30,000 distinct CDR3 sequences, approximately 4.6% found once. Trimming took 0 bases from V and 4 from J; bases not matched to a gene: 7. CDR1 and CDR2 (germline): SGHRS, YFSETQ. CDR3 length equals 17 residues. This clonotype was detected ten times or more. The antigen is not known. This clonotype was sampled from an adult who was a healthcare worker with PCR-confirmed SARS-CoV-2 infection or an uninfected control (not recorded which). Sequenced sample: whole blood. This sequence joins TRBV5-1 and TRBJ2-3, with 11 bases matching TRBD2. CDR3 region: CASSLATSGSRADTQYF. In DNA, the CDR3 is TGCGCCAGCAGCTTGGCAACTAGCGGGAGTCGCGCAGATACGCAGTATTTT.